A single sample gave rise to the 15 T cell receptor beta chains below, sequenced in a study of cytotoxic CD8 clonotypes in ibrutinib-treated CLL (dated by TCRdb to about 2021). The library was produced with the immunoSEQ multiplex PCR assay. This immuneACCESS table, as held by TCRdb, lists in-frame sequences with V and J called but not all clones. Of the missing ones, under half trace to an unresolved V gene in checked studies; the others have no known cause. The sample table lists 7,300 or so clones, 65% to 85% of them with a count of one. The ten largest make up 3.8% of the sample. Here the sequenced sample was PBMCs, taken before ibrutinib treatment. Receptors originate from a human donor with chronic lymphocytic leukemia.

This sequence joins TRBV28 and TRBJ2-7; TRBD1 might be the D (6 bases). Germline CDR1 is MDHEN and CDR2 is SYDVKM. Trimming pared 1 base from V and 4 bases from J, leaving 20 bases between. The CDR3 runs 17 residues. CDR3 residues: CASSLYSLGASGYEQYF. CDR3 bases: TGTGCCAGCAGTTTATACAGTTTGGGGGCGTCAGGATACGAGCAGTACTTC.

V usage is TRBV19 and J usage is TRBJ2-2; no reliable D call. Germline assignment: CDR1 LNHDA and CDR2 SQIVND (reference sequence). The germline V and J ends were trimmed by 0 bases and 0 bases, with 8 bases remaining between them. The CDR3 is 16 residues long. CDR3 sequence (DNA): TGTGCCAGTAGTATAGACAGAGTCGCGAACACCGGGGAGCTGTTTTTT. Translating gives CASSIDRVANTGELFF.

This sequence joins TRBV29-1 and TRBJ2-3; D remains ambiguous. In germline, CDR1 is SQVTM, CDR2 ANQGSEA. V lost 5 bases to trimming and J lost 4 bases, with 13 bases between them. The CDR3 is made up of 13 amino acids. The CDR3, as DNA: TGCAGCGTTCCCCTTCTAGGCCCAGATACGCAGTATTTT. As protein: CSVPLLGPDTQYF.

J is TRBJ2-5 and V is TRBV5-8; D gene uncertain. There are 11 residues in the CDR3. The V end was cut by 5 bases, the J end by 3 bases, with 5 bases between. Germline loops: CDR1 SGHTS, CDR2 YDEGEE. The DNA of the CDR3 is TGTGCCAGCAGTAAAGAAGAGACCCAGTACTTC. Protein product: CASSKEETQYF.

The chain recombines TRBV5-6 with TRBJ2-3; D perhaps matches TRBD1 (5 bases). The CDR3 has 13 amino acids. Trimming shortened V by 2 bases and J by 3 bases, and 7 bases separated the two germline ends. In germline, CDR1 is SGHDT, CDR2 YYEEEE. Here the CDR3 reads CASSLKGTDTQYF. CDR3 coding DNA: TGTGCCAGCAGCTTAAAGGGGACAGATACGCAGTATTTT.

CDR3 nucleotides: TGCGCCAGCAGCCATGACATAGCTGGAAACACCATATATTTT. Translation gives CASSHDIAGNTIYF. The chain links TRBV5-1 to TRBJ1-3; D unresolved. The CDR3 has 14 amino acids. Trimming stripped 4 bases from V and 2 bases from J, with 10 bases between. CDR1 and CDR2 from the germline V gene are SGHRS and YFSETQ.

As regards this clone: Other DNA sequences in this sample translate to the same CDR3. The chain employs TRBV7-2 and TRBJ2-1; D gene uncertain. CDR3 length: 13 residues. The V gene lost 2 bases and the J gene lost 4 bases, with 6 bases spanning the gap. Germline lookup yields CDR1 SGHTA and CDR2 FQGNSA. The CDR3, as DNA: TGTGCCAGCAGCTTAAGTGATTACAATGAGCAGTTCTTC. Protein sequence: CASSLSDYNEQFF.

This clone was counted only a few times. The V call is TRBV6-4, the J call TRBJ2-1, with 9 bases matching TRBD2. The CDR3 length is 14 residues. Germline CDR1 is MRHNA and CDR2 is SNTAGT. After removal of 4 bases from V and 9 bases from J, the junction contained 7 bases not matched to a gene. For the CDR3, the DNA is TGTGCCAGCAGTGGGACTAGCGTTAGGAGTGAGCAGTTCTTC. Translating gives CASSGTSVRSEQFF.

The chain employs TRBV11-2 and TRBJ1-6; TRBD1 matches 10 bases. Germline CDR1 SGHAT, CDR2 FQNNGV. The length of the CDR3 is 17 residues. Unmatched junction bases numbered 11, after V lost 5 bases and J lost 7 bases. As DNA, the CDR3 is TGTGCCAGCAGCCCCCGTCCCGGGACAGGGGCGAATTCACCCCTCCACTTT. It codes for CASSPRPGTGANSPLHF.

The chain joins TRBV7-2 to TRBJ2-7; no firm D call. This CDR3 has 16 residues. The V end was cut by 0 bases, the J end by 5 bases, with 17 bases between. Germline lookup yields CDR1 SGHTA and CDR2 FQGNSA. CDR3 region: CASSLAARSSRNEQYF. CDR3 nucleotide sequence: TGTGCCAGCAGCTTAGCAGCAAGGAGTTCCAGGAACGAGCAGTACTTC.

The rearrangement links TRBV11-3 to TRBJ2-1; 8 positions match TRBD2. The CDR3 sequence is 16 residues long. Losses at the gene ends were 1 base for V and 10 bases for J; bases not matched to a gene: 12. Germline assignment: CDR1 SGHNT and CDR2 YENEEA. The CDR3 reads CASSLGGSGGLREQFF. CDR3 bases: TGTGCCAGCAGCTTAGGGGGATCGGGAGGGCTGCGCGAGCAGTTCTTC.

This sequence joins TRBV28 and TRBJ2-3; 10 bases align to TRBD2. This CDR3 has 14 amino acids. J lost 6 bases, V lost 11 bases, and 11 bases had no gene match. Germline CDR1 reads MDHEN; CDR2 reads SYDVKM. The DNA of the CDR3 is TGTGCCTCCAATCCGGGGACTAGCGCCGATACGCAGTATTTT. Translated: CASNPGTSADTQYF.

The chain joins TRBV27 to TRBJ2-3; TRBD1 aligns across 7 bases. This CDR3 is built from 14 residues. V was clipped by 5 bases and J by 3 bases; unmatched bases: 5. The germline V gene encodes CDR1 MNHEY and CDR2 SMNVEV (reference sequence). The chain's CDR3 is CASSPQQGTDTQYF. CDR3 DNA sequence: TGTGCCAGCAGTCCGCAACAGGGGACAGATACGCAGTATTTT.

This sequence joins TRBV19 and TRBJ2-2, with 8 positions matching TRBD1. The germline gives CDR1 LNHDA, CDR2 SQIVND (reference sequence). The CDR3 is made up of 13 amino acids. The CDR3 sequence is CAAGQASTGELFF. DNA for the CDR3: TGTGCGGCGGGACAGGCTTCCACCGGGGAGCTGTTTTTT. Together with reference TRBV19 and TRBJ2-2, the CDR3 gives the full variable domain: DGGITQSPKYLFRKEGQNVTLSCEQNLNHDAMYWYRQDPGQGLRLIYYSQIVNDFQKGDIAEGYSVSREKKESFPLTVTSAQKNPTAFYLCAAGQASTGELFFGEGSRLTVL.

This clone was picked up one time. This chain uses TRBV19 with TRBJ1-3; 11 nucleotides match TRBD1. The J segment lost 2 bases and the V segment lost 3 bases, leaving 9 bases of the junction unmatched. CDR1 is LNHDA and CDR2 is SQIVND in the germline V gene (reference sequence). The CDR3 spans 18 residues. CDR3 coding DNA: TGTGCCAGTAGTATGGTGCTACGGACAGGGGGCGCTGGAAACACCATATATTTT. The encoded protein is CASSMVLRTGGAGNTIYF.